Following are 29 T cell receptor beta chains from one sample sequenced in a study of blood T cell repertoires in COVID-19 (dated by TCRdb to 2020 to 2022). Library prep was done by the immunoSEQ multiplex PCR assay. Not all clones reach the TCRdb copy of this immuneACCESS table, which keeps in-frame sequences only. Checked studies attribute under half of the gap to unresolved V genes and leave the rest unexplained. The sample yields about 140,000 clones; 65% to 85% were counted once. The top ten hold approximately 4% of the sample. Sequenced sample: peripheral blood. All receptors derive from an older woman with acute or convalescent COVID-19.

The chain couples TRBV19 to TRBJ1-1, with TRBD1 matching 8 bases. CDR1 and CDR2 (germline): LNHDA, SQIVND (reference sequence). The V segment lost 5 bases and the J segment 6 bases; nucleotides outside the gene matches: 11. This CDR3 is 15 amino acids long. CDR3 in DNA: TGTGCCAGTAGTGACCAGGGGGCGCCTGGCCCTGAAGCTTTCTTT. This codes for CASSDQGAPGPEAFF.

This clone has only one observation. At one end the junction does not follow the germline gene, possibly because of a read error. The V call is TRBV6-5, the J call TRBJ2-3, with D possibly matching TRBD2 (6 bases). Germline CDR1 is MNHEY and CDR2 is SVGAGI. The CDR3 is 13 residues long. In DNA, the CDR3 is TGTGCCAGCGGGGCCACTAGCACGGATACGCAGTATTTT. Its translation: CASGATSTDTQYF.

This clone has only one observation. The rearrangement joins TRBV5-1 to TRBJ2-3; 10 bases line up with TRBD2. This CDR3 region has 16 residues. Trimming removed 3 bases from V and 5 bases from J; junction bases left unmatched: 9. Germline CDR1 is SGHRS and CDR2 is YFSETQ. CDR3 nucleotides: TGCGCCAGCAGCTCCCCGGGACTAGCGTTTGGAGATACGCAGTATTTT. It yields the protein CASSSPGLAFGDTQYF.

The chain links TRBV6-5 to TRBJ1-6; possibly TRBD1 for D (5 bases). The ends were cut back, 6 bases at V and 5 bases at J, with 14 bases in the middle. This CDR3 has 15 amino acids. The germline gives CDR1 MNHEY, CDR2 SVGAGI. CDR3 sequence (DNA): TGTGCCAGCAGCGTCGGACAAGCGAATAATTCACCCCTCCACTTT. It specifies CASSVGQANNSPLHF.

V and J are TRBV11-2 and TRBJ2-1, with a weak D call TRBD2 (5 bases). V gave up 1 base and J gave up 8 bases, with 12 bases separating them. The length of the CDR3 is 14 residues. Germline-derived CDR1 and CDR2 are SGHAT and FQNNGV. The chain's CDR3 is CASSLVASIDEQFF. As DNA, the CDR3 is TGTGCCAGCAGCTTAGTGGCTAGCATAGATGAGCAGTTCTTC.

CDR3 DNA sequence: TGTGCCAGCAGCTTGACGGGAAGGGAGCTGTTTTTT. Residues: CASSLTGRELFF. This chain connects TRBV7-3 to TRBJ2-2; a possible D gene is TRBD2 (5 bases). This CDR3 spans 12 amino acids. Germline CDR1 is SGHTA and CDR2 is FQGTGA. The V end lost 3 bases, the J end lost 9 bases, and 8 bases lay between the germline ends. Full variable domain (outside the CDR3, taken from reference TRBV7-3 and TRBJ2-2): GAGVSQTPSNKVTEKGKYVELRCDPISGHTALYWYRQSLGQGPEFLIYFQGTGAADDSGLPNDRFFAVRPEGSVSTLKIQRTERGDSAVYLCASSLTGRELFFGEGSRLTVL.

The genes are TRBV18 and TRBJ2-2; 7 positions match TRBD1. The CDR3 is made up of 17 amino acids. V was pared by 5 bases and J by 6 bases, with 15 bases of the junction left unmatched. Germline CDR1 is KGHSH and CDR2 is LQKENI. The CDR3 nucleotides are TGTGCCAGCTCAGAGATTCAGAGGGGGCGCATAGCCGGGGAGCTGTTTTTT. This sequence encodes CASSEIQRGRIAGELFF.

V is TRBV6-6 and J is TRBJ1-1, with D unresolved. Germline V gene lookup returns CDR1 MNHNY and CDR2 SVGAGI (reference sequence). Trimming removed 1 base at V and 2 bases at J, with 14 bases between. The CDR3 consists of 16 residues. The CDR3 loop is CASSYWAKTRNTEAFF. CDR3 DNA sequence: TGTGCCAGCAGTTACTGGGCTAAGACCCGTAACACTGAAGCTTTCTTT.

The CDR3 DNA is TGTGCCAGCAGCCAGTCTGGCCTCTATAATTCACCCCTCCACTTT. Protein product: CASSQSGLYNSPLHF. The chain recombines TRBV2 with TRBJ1-6; no firm D call. This CDR3 has 15 amino acids. Germline V lookup: CDR1 SNHLY, CDR2 FYNNEI. V was cut by 6 bases and J by 3 bases, with 12 bases left in between.

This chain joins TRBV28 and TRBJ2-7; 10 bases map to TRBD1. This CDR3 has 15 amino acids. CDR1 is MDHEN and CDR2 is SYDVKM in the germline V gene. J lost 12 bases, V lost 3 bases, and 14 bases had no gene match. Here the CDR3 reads CASSFQTGGVGWRYF. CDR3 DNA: TGTGCCAGCAGTTTCCAGACAGGGGGCGTAGGTTGGAGGTACTTC.

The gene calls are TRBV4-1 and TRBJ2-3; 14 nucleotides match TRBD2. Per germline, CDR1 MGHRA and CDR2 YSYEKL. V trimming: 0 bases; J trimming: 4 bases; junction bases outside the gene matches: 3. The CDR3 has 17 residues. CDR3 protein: CASSQEGGLAGADTQYF. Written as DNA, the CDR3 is TGCGCCAGCAGCCAAGAGGGGGGACTAGCGGGAGCAGATACGCAGTATTTT.

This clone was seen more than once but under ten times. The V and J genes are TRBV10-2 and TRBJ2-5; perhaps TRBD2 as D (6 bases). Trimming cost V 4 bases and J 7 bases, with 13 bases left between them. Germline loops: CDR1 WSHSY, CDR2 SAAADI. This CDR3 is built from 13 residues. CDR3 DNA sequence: TGCGCCAGCAGTGGGGGGGATTTCGGGACCCAGTACTTC. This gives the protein CASSGGDFGTQYF.

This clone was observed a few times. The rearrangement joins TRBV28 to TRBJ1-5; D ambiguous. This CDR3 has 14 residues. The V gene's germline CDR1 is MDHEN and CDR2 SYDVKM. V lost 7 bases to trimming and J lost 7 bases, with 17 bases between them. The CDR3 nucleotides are TGTGCCAGCAACCTAGTGGGAGGAGGGCAGCCCCAGCATTTT. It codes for CASNLVGGGQPQHF. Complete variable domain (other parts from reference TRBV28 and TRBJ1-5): DVKVTQSSRYLVKRTGEKVFLECVQDMDHENMFWYRQDPGLGLRLIYFSYDVKMKEKGDIPEGYSVSREKKERFSLILESASTNQTSMYLCASNLVGGGQPQHFGDGTRLSIL.

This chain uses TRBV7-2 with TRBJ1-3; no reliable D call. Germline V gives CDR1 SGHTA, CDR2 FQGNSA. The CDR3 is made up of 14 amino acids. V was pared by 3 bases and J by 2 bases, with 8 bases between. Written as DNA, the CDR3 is TGTGCCAGCAGCTTTGCAGGTCCTGGAAACACCATATATTTT. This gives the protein CASSFAGPGNTIYF.

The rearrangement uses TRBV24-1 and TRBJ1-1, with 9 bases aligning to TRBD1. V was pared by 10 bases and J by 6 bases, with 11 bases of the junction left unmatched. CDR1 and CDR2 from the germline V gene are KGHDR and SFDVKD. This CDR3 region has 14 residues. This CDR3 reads CATLSGTGLPEAFF. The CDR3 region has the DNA TGTGCCACTCTATCCGGGACAGGGTTGCCTGAAGCTTTCTTT.

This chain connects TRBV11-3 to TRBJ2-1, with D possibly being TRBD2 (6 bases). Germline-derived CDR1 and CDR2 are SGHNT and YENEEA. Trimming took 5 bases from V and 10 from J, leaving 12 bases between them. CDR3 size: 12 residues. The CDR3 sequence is CASSREAGEQFF. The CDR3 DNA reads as TGTGCCAGCAGCCGAGAGGCGGGGGAGCAGTTCTTC.

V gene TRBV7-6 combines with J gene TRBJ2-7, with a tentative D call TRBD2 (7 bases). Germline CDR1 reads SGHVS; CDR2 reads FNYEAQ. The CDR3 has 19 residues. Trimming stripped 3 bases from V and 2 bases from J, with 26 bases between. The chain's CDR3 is CASSFYPGKQGLITYEQYF. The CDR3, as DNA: TGTGCCAGCAGCTTTTACCCTGGAAAACAGGGACTAATAACCTACGAGCAGTACTTC.

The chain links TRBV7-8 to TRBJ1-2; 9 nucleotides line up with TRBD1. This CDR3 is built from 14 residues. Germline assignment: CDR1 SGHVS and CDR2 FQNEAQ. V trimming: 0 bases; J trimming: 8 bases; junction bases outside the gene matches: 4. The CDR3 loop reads CASSLAWTGEGYTF. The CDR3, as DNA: TGTGCCAGCAGCTTAGCTTGGACAGGGGAGGGCTACACCTTC.

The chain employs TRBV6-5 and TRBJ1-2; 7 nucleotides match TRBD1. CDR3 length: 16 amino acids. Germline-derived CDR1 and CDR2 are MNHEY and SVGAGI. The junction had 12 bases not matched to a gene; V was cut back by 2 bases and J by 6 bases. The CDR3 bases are TGTGCCAGCAGTTACCAAGTCCCGACAGGGAGCAATGGCTACACCTTC. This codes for CASSYQVPTGSNGYTF.

The DNA of the CDR3 is TGTGCCAGCAGCTTGTGGGTACCGGGACAGCTCTCGACTGAAGCTTTCTTT. The encoded protein is CASSLWVPGQLSTEAFF. The rearrangement joins TRBV5-4 to TRBJ1-1, with TRBD1 matching over 7 bases. CDR1 is SGHNT, CDR2 YYREEE, per germline (reference sequence). The CDR3 is made up of 17 amino acids. V shed 1 base, J shed 5 bases, and the junction held 14 bases outside the gene matches.

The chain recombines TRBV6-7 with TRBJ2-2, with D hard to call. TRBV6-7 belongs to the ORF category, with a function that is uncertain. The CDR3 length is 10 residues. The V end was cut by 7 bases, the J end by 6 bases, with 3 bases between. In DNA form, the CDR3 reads TGTGCCAGCACAGCCGGGGAGCTGTTTTTT. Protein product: CASTAGELFF.

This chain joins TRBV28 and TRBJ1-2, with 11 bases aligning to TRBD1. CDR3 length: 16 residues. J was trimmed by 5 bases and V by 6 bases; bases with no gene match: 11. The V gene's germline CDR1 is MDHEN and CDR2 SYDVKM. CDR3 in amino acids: CASRSPGQGGLYGYTF. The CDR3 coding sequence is TGTGCCAGCAGGTCCCCGGGACAGGGGGGGTTATATGGCTACACCTTC.

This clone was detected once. The CDR3 region has the DNA TGTGCCAGCAGCTTGGAGACGGACACTGAAGCTTTCTTT. The encoded protein is CASSLETDTEAFF. The chain has TRBV11-2 and TRBJ1-1, with unresolved D. The CDR3 length is 13 residues. The V end lost 3 bases, the J end lost 3 bases, and 8 bases lay between the germline ends. Germline-derived CDR1 and CDR2 are SGHAT and FQNNGV.

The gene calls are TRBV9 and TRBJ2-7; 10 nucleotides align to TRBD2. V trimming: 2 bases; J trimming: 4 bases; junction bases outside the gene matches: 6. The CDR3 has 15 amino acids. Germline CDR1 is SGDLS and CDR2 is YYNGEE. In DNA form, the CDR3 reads TGTGCCAGCAGCGTCTGGGCTAGCGGGAGTTACGAGCAGTACTTC. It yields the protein CASSVWASGSYEQYF.

CDR3 sequence (DNA): TGTGCCAGCACCTCTTTGCGCTACAGGGATCAAGAGACCCAGTACTTC. This translates into CASTSLRYRDQETQYF. The chain recombines TRBV7-6 with TRBJ2-5; TRBD1 might be the D (6 bases). The CDR3 is made up of 16 amino acids. Looked up from germline, CDR1 is SGHVS and CDR2 is FNYEAQ. V was clipped by 7 bases and J by 2 bases, with 20 bases between them.

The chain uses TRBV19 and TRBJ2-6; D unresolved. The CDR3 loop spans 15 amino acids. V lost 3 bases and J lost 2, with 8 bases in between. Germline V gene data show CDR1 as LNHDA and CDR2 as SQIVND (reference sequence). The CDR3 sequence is CASSIWPTGANVLTF. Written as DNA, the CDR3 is TGTGCCAGTAGTATTTGGCCCACTGGGGCCAACGTCCTGACTTTC.

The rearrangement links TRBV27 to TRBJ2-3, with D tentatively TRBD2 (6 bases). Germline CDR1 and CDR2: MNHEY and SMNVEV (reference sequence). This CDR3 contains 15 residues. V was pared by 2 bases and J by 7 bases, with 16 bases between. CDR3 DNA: TGTGCCAGCAGTTTAGGAGGGGCGGTCAGGAATACGCAGTATTTT. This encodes CASSLGGAVRNTQYF.

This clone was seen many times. The CDR3 reads CASSQSGRVVNQPQHF. The CDR3, as DNA: TGTGCCAGCAGCCAATCTGGCAGGGTGGTAAATCAGCCCCAGCATTTT. The chain uses TRBV16 and TRBJ1-5, with TRBD1 as a possible D gene (5 bases). The length of the CDR3 is 16 residues. With 0 bases removed from V and 4 bases from J, the gap between germline ends came to 13 bases. Looked up from germline, CDR1 is KGHSY and CDR2 is FQNENV.

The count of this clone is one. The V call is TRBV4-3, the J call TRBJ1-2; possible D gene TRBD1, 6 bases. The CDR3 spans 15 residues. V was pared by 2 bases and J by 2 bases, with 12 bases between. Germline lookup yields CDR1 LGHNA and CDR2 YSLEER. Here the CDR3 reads CASSQFTGQNYGYTF. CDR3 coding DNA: TGCGCCAGCAGCCAATTTACGGGACAAAACTATGGCTACACCTTC.